This TCR beta chain was recovered during a study of T cells after posttransplantation cyclophosphamide. Study-level results: TRB clonality was highly associated with recipient CMV seropositivity and reactivation. Skin or GI-infiltrating T cells shared few TRB sequences with blood.

Cells defined as naive were viable CD3+CD4+ or CD3+CD8+ and CCR7+CD45RA+CD45RO-CD95-CD27+CD28+. The related graft donor's blood sample was taken on the day of bone marrow donation. This clone has only a few counts. Its antigen is not known. In germline, CDR1 is SGHTS, CDR2 YDEGEE. Trimming removed 4 bases from V and 7 bases from J, with 11 bases in between. CDR3 length: 12 residues. TCRdb's table, derived via immunoSEQ multiplex PCR, lists solely in-frame clones and lacks some. The profile covers under 40,000 clones, with more than 85% appearing a single time and around 0.1% taken by the ten largest. The specimen sequenced was naive CD4+ T cells sorted from blood. The chain links TRBV5-8 to TRBJ1-1; the D is unclear. The origin of this receptor is a man between 25 and 39 years old in good health and a related stem cell transplant donor. The CDR3 DNA reads TGTGCCAGCAGCAGAGACATCTATGAAGCTTTCTTT. It specifies CASSRDIYEAFF.